This T cell receptor beta chain was sequenced in a study of identical twins (dated by TCRdb to between 2015 and 2016). Study-level background: To test whether fetal clonotypes persist, this study deep-sequenced TCR alpha and beta repertoires from monozygotic twins, from unrelated adults of various ages, and from cord blood. Replicate twin experiments were performed at different times using different library preparation protocols to rule out contamination.

Here V drops 2 bases and J drops 4 bases, and the junction holds 6 bases not matched to any gene. From cysteine to phenylalanine, the CDR3 is 15 amino acids long. The retained sequence is limited to the CDR3, 45 bases, with the frame set at the first base. CDR1 and CDR2 (SGHRS, YFSETQ) derive from the germline V gene. The library relied on 5' RACE. Data came from an Illumina HiSeq 2000. Template switching introduced a universal primer binding site; the final cDNA contained a unique molecular identifier, enabling accurate counting of TCR cDNA molecules. First-strand cDNA for TCR alpha and beta chains was synthesized from specific primers in the conserved constant-segment region. To control for contamination, every cDNA library carried two barcodes: a SMART-Mk sample barcode plus Illumina barcodes. TruSeq adapter sequences and Illumina sample barcodes were added in two successive PCR steps. TCR alpha and beta cDNA libraries were sequenced on the Illumina HiSeq platform with custom primers. The source study handled its data this way. MiGEC was used to process raw reads and extract unique molecular identifiers, and MiXCR was used to find CDR3 positions. Recombination models were inferred per individual with the repgenHMM and IGoR tools using an EM algorithm. The tcR package in R was used for shared clonotype analysis, with sharing normalized by the product of cloneset sizes. To study raw recombination free of thymic and clonal selection effects, out-of-frame nonproductive sequences were analyzed. Using fastp trimming at Q25 and MiXCR clonotype assembly, TCRdb reanalyzed the public sequencing data and kept in-frame beta chains. Every distinct CDR3 protein forms one entry, paired with its most common genes and DNA. TCRdb, not the original authors, processed these V and J calls. This sample comprises nearly 650,000 distinct CDR3 sequences, about 7% of them detected only once. 1.5% to 2% of the sample goes to the ten largest clones.

The paper as a whole reports these results and caveats: Out-of-frame TCR alpha sharing in monozygotic twins was systematically underestimated by recombination models, whereas sharing between unrelated individuals was in agreement with the recombination models. Abundant cord blood beta clonotypes had fewer insertions, young adult naive repertoires showed a similar but weaker trend, and memory repertoires showed no such trend. Because the same donors could not be followed over many years, the conclusions depended on cross-sectional statistical analysis. Zero-insertion analyses could be partly confounded by invariant T cells such as MAIT and iNKT, although diverse VJ usage argued against such confounding for most clonotypes. The excess sharing between twins in beta out-of-frame sequences was weaker because fewer shared sequences reduced the signal-to-noise ratio. Compared with coincidental sharing between unrelated individuals, out-of-frame TCR alpha sequences shared between twins had an excess of sequences with low generation probability.

Every donor was a healthy Caucasian. The twin cohort consisted of three pairs of female monozygotic twins, all aged roughly 18 to 30 years. The RNA used for TCR libraries was isolated from peripheral blood mononuclear cells. This clonotype showed up many times. Its antigen is still unknown. No qualities accompany the bases; no much larger clone lies one base away. These data are also associated with another study on yellow fever vaccine responses in identical twins. That second report states: The authors reported that the T cell response to vaccination in identical twins appeared partly convergent and partly personalized. The study precisely tracked vaccine-responding T cell clones in identical twins.

Sequencing was done on a sample of PBMCs. Recombination joined TRBV5-1 with TRBJ2-1, and TRBD2 aligns with 7 junction nucleotides. This TCR derives from a woman between 18 and 29 years old in good health. This receptor has the CDR3 CASSFASGAYNEQFF. The DNA sequence is given as TGCGCCAGCAGCTTTGCTAGCGGAGCGTACAATGAGCAGTTCTTC.